This T cell receptor beta chain was captured in a study of T cells after yellow fever vaccination. Overall study results and limits: Researchers cautioned that FACS-sorted repertoires could harbor abundant clonotypes contaminating from the bulk population.

Trimming cost V 2 bases and J 3 bases, with 9 bases left between them. The CDR3 has 13 residues. Germline V lookup: CDR1 SGHRS, CDR2 YFSETQ. 5'RACE template switching produced TCR cDNA carrying a universal primer site and UMIs. MiXCR, applied by TCRdb to the 5' RACE reads, yields one record per CDR3 protein. The sample carries about 310,000 distinct CDR3 sequences, 3% to 4.5% recorded once. This clonotype has more than one count but fewer than ten. Its antigen is undetermined. The sequencing here drew on PBMCs, taken on the day of the yellow fever booster vaccination. The receptor's source is a man aged 18 to 35 who received the YFV17D yellow fever vaccine. The rearrangement joins TRBV5-1 to TRBJ2-7, with D hard to call. CDR3 nucleotides: TGCGCCAGCAGCTTCGGTGGGATCTACGAGCAGTACTTC. This codes for CASSFGGIYEQYF.